This TCR beta chain is from a study of hypomethylating agent response in myelodysplastic syndrome. Overall study: Of the myelodysplastic syndrome patients, under ten were male, 2 female. The mean patient age was about 70 +/- 6 years, and diploid cytogenetics predominated. Of these patients, 6 or 7 responded (complete response or hematologic improvement) and a few did not.

Authors' processing steps: About 1.8% of 150,000 to 200,000 clonotypes matched previously reported viral-epitope-specific VDJdb entries. Generated by immunoSEQ multiplex PCR, the TCRdb table keeps only in-frame clones and is missing some. Clonal size and the V and J genes are those of that table, whereas D and trimming came from the DNA. The table has under 5,500 clones, over 75% seen once. V lost 5 bases and J lost 1; bases outside the gene matches: 1. The CDR3 is 13 residues long. Germline V gene lookup returns CDR1 SGHTA and CDR2 FQGTGA. The chain recombines TRBV7-3 with TRBJ2-5, with 7 bases that match TRBD2. The source was bone marrow, collected before or after starting hypomethylating agent treatment for myelodysplastic syndrome (not recorded which). The clonotype comes from a human donor with myelodysplastic syndrome. The CDR3 nucleotides are TGTGCCAGCAGCCGGGGGGTCCAAGAGACCCAGTACTTC. It translates to CASSRGVQETQYF.